This T cell receptor (beta chain) was recorded in a study of blood T cells in healthy people across ages. Whole-study findings and limits: Donor CMV status, an unknown factor, possibly confounded changes in expanded clonotypes. The long-lived group displayed more naive CD4+ cells, plus higher diversity, than the aged donors did.

As concerns this clonotype: What it recognizes is unknown.

The CDR3 runs 14 residues. CDR1 and CDR2 from the germline V gene are DFQATT and SNEGSKA (reference sequence). V was cut by 4 bases and J by 6 bases, with 16 bases left in between. Sample-barcoded 5' priming and a J-beta primer mix drove a second PCR of 7 to 11 cycles. TCRdb used MiXCR to reprocess the 5' RACE reads, holding one entry per CDR3 protein. The sample gives some 1.5 million distinct CDR3 sequences, 42% of which show up once; approximately 4.1% is in the top ten. V gene TRBV20-1 combines with J gene TRBJ1-5; a weak D match, TRBD1 (5 bases). The clonotype comes from a young woman in good health. The sequenced sample was blood. CDR3 in DNA: TGCAGTGCTAACCGCATGGGGGGAGCTCAGCCCCAGCATTTT. This translates into CSANRMGGAQPQHF.